This entry lists 9 T cell receptor beta chains sequenced from one sample in a study of cytomegalovirus exposure and HLA in healthy donors. The PCR used 60 Vbeta and 13 Jbeta primers. The method was immunoSEQ multiplex PCR; TCRdb's version includes in-frame clones alone and lacks a portion of them. The sample carries 150,000 to 200,000 clones, approximately 80% recorded once. The source material was PBMCs. The receptors were sampled from a woman in her 30s in good health and CMV-seronegative.

The CDR3 DNA reads as TGTGCCAGCAGTTCTTGGACAGATAACTATGGCTACACCTTC. This sequence encodes CASSSWTDNYGYTF. V is TRBV27 and J is TRBJ1-2; tentatively, D is TRBD1 (6 bases). V was pared by 4 bases and J by 1 base, with 10 bases between. This CDR3 is 14 amino acids long. Germline V gene data show CDR1 as MNHEY and CDR2 as SMNVEV (reference sequence).

The rearrangement joins TRBV6-6 to TRBJ2-3; D remains unclear. The V gene lost 4 bases and the J gene lost 0 bases, with 11 bases spanning the gap. Germline lookup yields CDR1 MNHNY and CDR2 SVGAGI (reference sequence). The CDR3 is made up of 15 amino acids. The CDR3 loop is CASSSDWPSTDTQYF. The CDR3, as DNA: TGTGCCAGCAGTTCCGACTGGCCTAGCACAGATACGCAGTATTTT.

The J gene is TRBJ1-2, the V gene TRBV6-6, with TRBD1 matching over 7 bases. This CDR3 is built from 13 residues. Germline trimming cut 5 bases from V and 6 bases from J; bases unmatched to any gene: 6. Germline V lookup: CDR1 MNHNY, CDR2 SVGAGI (reference sequence). The CDR3 here is CASSPDRAHGYTF. For the CDR3, the DNA is TGTGCCAGCAGTCCAGACAGGGCTCATGGCTACACCTTC.

The J gene is TRBJ2-5, the V gene TRBV7-6, with D perhaps TRBD1 (5 bases). V was pared by 0 bases and J by 4 bases, with 12 bases between. The CDR3 covers 15 residues. Germline CDR1 is SGHVS and CDR2 is FNYEAQ. The CDR3 DNA reads TGTGCCAGCAGCTTAGCCCAGGGTCCTATAGAGACCCAGTACTTC. Its protein is CASSLAQGPIETQYF.

This clone was seen once. The gene calls are TRBV29-1 and TRBJ1-5, with D perhaps TRBD1 (6 bases). Germline CDR1 is SQVTM and CDR2 is ANQGSEA. Trimming took off 4 bases at V and 0 bases at J, with 10 bases between the two ends. This CDR3 is built from 14 residues. In DNA, the CDR3 is TGCAGCGTTGGGGGACATGCTAGCAATCAGCCCCAGCATTTT. Translating it yields CSVGGHASNQPQHF.

This chain links TRBV28 with TRBJ2-3; D is possibly TRBD1 (5 bases). Deletions cut 4 bases from V and 2 bases from J, with 13 bases between. CDR3 length: 15 residues. CDR1 is MDHEN, CDR2 SYDVKM, per germline. This chain's CDR3 is CASSSNAGFTDTQYF. The DNA of the CDR3 is TGTGCCAGCAGTTCAAATGCAGGGTTCACAGATACGCAGTATTTT.

The V gene is TRBV5-5, the J gene TRBJ1-2, with D perhaps matching TRBD1 (5 bases). CDR1 is SGHKS and CDR2 is YYEKEE in the germline V gene (reference sequence). V was clipped by 4 bases and J by 4 bases, with 20 bases between them. The CDR3 length is 16 residues. CDR3 bases: TGTGCCAGCAGCCCTGAACCAGGACATCCCGCCTATGGCTACACCTTC. Translating gives CASSPEPGHPAYGYTF.

The CDR3, as DNA: TGTTCCGCGGGGGAGTCTGGGGCCTACGAGCAGTACTTC. Protein sequence: CSAGESGAYEQYF. The V call is TRBV7-9, the J call TRBJ2-7, with 7 positions matching TRBD2. Per the germline V gene, CDR1 is SEHNR and CDR2 is FQNEAQ (reference sequence). The CDR3 has 13 amino acids.

Here the CDR3 reads CASSVGPLRVFSGNTIYF. As DNA, the CDR3 is TGTGCCAGCAGCGTAGGTCCCCTCCGGGTTTTCTCTGGAAACACCATATATTTT. The J gene is TRBJ1-3, the V gene TRBV9; D is ambiguous. The CDR3 is made up of 18 amino acids. Germline V CDR1 and CDR2: SGDLS, YYNGEE. Trimming stripped 0 bases from V and 0 bases from J, with 16 bases between.